These 29 T cell receptor beta chains were all obtained from the same sample, sequenced in a study of naive and memory T cell subsets. Study-wide results and limits: A few larger clonotypes appeared in naive repertoires, especially CD8, possibly memory cells re-expressing CD45RA.

The antigens these receptors bind are not known. The beta constant-region primer was an equimolar mix of two oligonucleotides covering TRBC1 and TRBC2. Four rounds of PCR amplified the ligated cDNA using nested alpha and beta constant-region primers plus SP2. TCRdb re-analysed the UMI-ligation and nested PCR reads in MiXCR, keeping a single row per CDR3 protein. Among around 100,000 distinct CDR3 sequences listed, around 15% were seen once. Sequencing input: naive CD8+ T cells from blood. The receptors come from a human donor in good health.

This clonotype has just a few counts. The chain is built from TRBV12-3 or TRBV12-4 and TRBJ2-5, with 8 bases lining up with TRBD1. The CDR3 has 13 amino acids. Unmatched junction bases numbered 3, after V lost 5 bases and J lost 4 bases. CDR3 nucleotide sequence: TGTGCCAGCAGTGACAGGGGAGGAGAGACCCAGTACTTC. It specifies CASSDRGGETQYF.

This clonotype was detected many times. One end of the junction fails to match germline, which may point to a read error. The V and J genes are TRBV30 and TRBJ2-7; D is tentatively TRBD1 or TRBD2 (5 bases each). The CDR3 totals 11 residues. Germline V gene sequence: CDR1 GTSNPN, CDR2 SVGIG (reference sequence). Written as DNA, the CDR3 is TGTGCCTGGACCCCCGGGACCCAAGTCGTCTTC. Its translation is CAWTPGTQVVF.

The chain has TRBV7-8 and TRBJ2-7; 13 nucleotides align to TRBD2. V gave up 5 bases and J gave up 6 bases; unmatched junction bases: 4. This CDR3 contains 14 residues. Germline V gene data show CDR1 as SGHVS and CDR2 as FQNEAQ. The CDR3 region is CASSRGTSGTEQYF. CDR3 bases: TGTGCCAGCAGCCGGGGGACTAGCGGGACCGAGCAGTACTTC.

This clonotype was counted at least ten times. The chain couples TRBV12-3 or TRBV12-4 to TRBJ1-2; D ambiguous. The CDR3 length is 13 residues. V was pared by 1 base and J by 8 bases, with 11 bases between. CDR3 in DNA: TGTGCCAGCAGTTTAGGAGGTACGGAGGGCTACACCTTC. It yields the protein CASSLGGTEGYTF.

This clonotype was picked up many times. The CDR3 nucleotides read TGTGCCAGCAGCCCCTGGGCAGGAGAGTTGTATAATTCACCCCTCCACTTT. Translated, it gives CASSPWAGELYNSPLHF. The rearrangement joins TRBV12-3 or TRBV12-4 to TRBJ1-6, with no clear D. The V gene lost 6 bases and the J gene lost 4 bases, with 19 bases spanning the gap. This CDR3 is built from 17 residues.

Ten or more counts support this clonotype. The V call is TRBV7-9, the J call TRBJ2-7, with 12 bases identical to TRBD1. The CDR3 consists of 16 residues. Germline V gene data show CDR1 as SEHNR and CDR2 as FQNEAQ (reference sequence). V trimming: 6 bases; J trimming: 7 bases; junction bases outside the gene matches: 13. The CDR3 nucleotides are TGTGCCAGCAGTCTCAGCCCGGGACAGGGGGCGGAAGAGCAGTACTTC. Translation gives CASSLSPGQGAEEQYF.

The J gene is TRBJ2-2, the V gene TRBV7-9, with TRBD1 matching 8 bases. V lost 7 bases to trimming and J lost 7 bases; unmatched junction nucleotides: 14. Germline values: CDR1 SEHNR, CDR2 FQNEAQ (reference sequence). This CDR3 is 16 amino acids long. Written as DNA, the CDR3 is TGTGCCAGCACCTCTCTCTGGACAGGGCAAGGCGGGGAGCTGTTTTTT. It specifies CASTSLWTGQGGELFF.

This clonotype was picked up many times. The V call is TRBV30, the J call TRBJ1-2, with D tentatively TRBD1 (5 bases). V was pared by 4 bases and J by 6 bases, with 15 bases between. Germline CDR1 GTSNPN, CDR2 SVGIG (reference sequence). The CDR3 extends over 13 amino acids. CDR3 sequence reads: CAWNLWGRDGYTF. CDR3 bases: TGTGCCTGGAATCTTTGGGGCCGCGATGGCTACACCTTC.

The chain is built from TRBV6-2 or TRBV6-3 and TRBJ2-1, with D unresolved. Germline CDR1 reads MNHEY; CDR2 reads SVGEGT. The CDR3 consists of 13 residues. V was shortened by 7 bases and J by 1 base, with 8 bases between the two germline ends. The CDR3 nucleotides are TGTGCCAGCAAGGACCTATCCTACAATGAGCAGTTCTTC. Amino acids: CASKDLSYNEQFF.

This clonotype was detected only a few times. The CDR3 bases are TGTGCCATCAGTGAGGATACTGGCCTCCAAAACATTCAGTACTTC. Translated: CAISEDTGLQNIQYF. This chain links TRBV10-3 with TRBJ2-4; D unresolved. V was cut by 2 bases and J by 5 bases, with 13 bases left in between. The CDR3 has 15 residues. The V gene's germline CDR1 is ENHRY and CDR2 SYGVKD.

V and J are TRBV7-9 and TRBJ1-5; the match to TRBD1 covers 11 bases. The germline V gene encodes CDR1 SEHNR and CDR2 FQNEAQ (reference sequence). The CDR3 loop spans 15 amino acids. Losses at the gene ends were 2 bases for V and 6 bases for J; bases not matched to a gene: 3. The CDR3 coding sequence is TGTGCCAGCAGCTTAACGGGACAGGGGGTTCAGCCCCAGCATTTT. Translated, it gives CASSLTGQGVQPQHF. Full variable domain (missing parts from reference TRBV7-9 and TRBJ1-5): DTGVSQNPRHKITKRGQNVTFRCDPISEHNRLYWYRQTLGQGPEFLTYFQNEAQLEKSRLLSDRFSAERPKGSFSTLEIQRTEQGDSAMYLCASSLTGQGVQPQHFGDGTRLSIL.

The J gene is TRBJ2-7, the V gene TRBV27; D is perhaps TRBD2 (7 bases). Germline values: CDR1 MNHEY, CDR2 SMNVEV (reference sequence). The CDR3 spans 15 residues. V lost 4 bases to trimming and J lost 3 bases, with 16 bases between them. The CDR3 nucleotides read TGTGCCAGCAGTTGGACGCGGGGGCGAGGCTACGAGCAGTACTTC. Translated, it gives CASSWTRGRGYEQYF.

This clonotype was counted many times. The chain carries TRBV27 and TRBJ2-7; TRBD1 agrees at 7 bases. The V segment lost 4 bases and the J segment 2 bases; nucleotides outside the gene matches: 2. Germline V gives CDR1 MNHEY, CDR2 SMNVEV (reference sequence). This CDR3 comprises 13 residues. The CDR3 DNA reads as TGTGCCAGCAGTTGGGACAGCACCTACGAGCAGTACTTC. Protein sequence: CASSWDSTYEQYF.

This clonotype was observed many times. The genes are TRBV10-1 and TRBJ2-7; the D gene is possibly TRBD1 (6 bases). This CDR3 is built from 12 residues. The V gene lost 6 bases and the J gene lost 3 bases, with 9 bases spanning the gap. Germline CDR1 and CDR2: WNHNN and SYGVQD (reference sequence). This CDR3 reads CASSRGHYEQYF. The CDR3 nucleotides read TGCGCCAGCAGCAGGGGACACTACGAGCAGTACTTC.

This chain uses TRBV4-3 with TRBJ2-3; TRBD2 matches at 12 bases. CDR3 size: 19 residues. CDR1 is LGHNA and CDR2 is YSLEER in the germline V gene. Trimming removed 0 bases from V and 3 bases from J; junction bases left unmatched: 10. The DNA for the CDR3 is TGCGCCAGCAGCCAAGAGGGTCCCGGACTAGCGGGGATTACAGATACGCAGTATTTT. Its translation is CASSQEGPGLAGITDTQYF.

This clonotype was seen a handful of times. The V and J genes are TRBV9 and TRBJ2-7, with D uncertain. The ends were cut back, 0 bases at V and 6 bases at J, with 7 bases in the middle. Germline V gene sequence: CDR1 SGDLS, CDR2 YYNGEE. The CDR3 is 12 amino acids. The CDR3 sequence: CASSVGASEQYF. The CDR3 DNA is TGTGCCAGCAGCGTAGGGGCATCCGAGCAGTACTTC.

This clonotype was observed a handful of times. The chain joins TRBV4-2 to TRBJ1-1; D is unresolved. CDR3 length equals 14 residues. V lost 1 base, J lost 0 bases, and 6 bases lay in between. Germline assignment: CDR1 LGHNA and CDR2 YNFKEQ. The DNA for the CDR3 is TGTGCCAGCAGCCAAGCAGCGGTGAACACTGAAGCTTTCTTT. Amino acid sequence: CASSQAAVNTEAFF.

This clonotype was recorded a few times. The chain is built from TRBV3-1 and TRBJ2-2; the match to TRBD1 covers 11 bases. V shed 4 bases and J 5 bases; nucleotides not matched to a gene: 6. Per germline, CDR1 LGHDT and CDR2 YNNKEL (reference sequence). The CDR3 runs to 16 residues. CDR3 protein: CASSLRDRGITGELFF. DNA of the CDR3: TGTGCCAGCAGCCTCCGGGACAGGGGGATAACCGGGGAGCTGTTTTTT.

The genes are TRBV27 and TRBJ1-1, with unresolved D. There are 14 residues in the CDR3. Germline-derived CDR1 and CDR2 are MNHEY and SMNVEV (reference sequence). V lost 6 bases to trimming and J lost 1 base, with 12 bases between them. Here the CDR3 DNA reads TGTGCCAGCAGATTACTAGGACCGAACACTGAAGCTTTCTTT. Its translation is CASRLLGPNTEAFF.

The rearrangement uses TRBV29-1 and TRBJ2-5; D perhaps matches TRBD2 (5 bases). CDR3 length: 12 residues. Germline assignment: CDR1 SQVTM and CDR2 ANQGSEA. Trimming cost V 3 bases and J 2 bases, with 7 bases left between them. The CDR3 sequence: CSVDRGQETQYF. CDR3 sequence (DNA): TGCAGCGTTGACCGGGGACAAGAGACCCAGTACTTC.

In its sample, this clonotype was seen many times. This chain uses TRBV30 with TRBJ2-1; a weak D match, TRBD1 (5 bases). V gave up 0 bases and J gave up 0 bases, with 15 bases separating them. This CDR3 is 17 amino acids long. The germline CDR1 and CDR2 sequences are GTSNPN and SVGIG (reference sequence). CDR3 sequence: CAWSVLLDMSSYNEQFF. CDR3 in DNA: TGTGCCTGGAGTGTTCTGTTGGACATGAGCTCCTACAATGAGCAGTTCTTC.

This clonotype has a handful of counts. The V and J genes are TRBV2 and TRBJ2-7; 7 bases agree with TRBD1. This CDR3 has 20 amino acids. Trimming at V came to 3 bases and at J to 4 bases, leaving 24 bases not matched to a gene. CDR1 is SNHLY, CDR2 FYNNEI, per germline. In DNA form, the CDR3 reads TGTGCCAGCAGTGATCGATATCAGGGGGTAATCAGGTCGGTGGATTACGAGCAGTACTTC. Amino acids: CASSDRYQGVIRSVDYEQYF.

The chain joins TRBV5-1 to TRBJ1-5; D uncertain. The CDR3 runs 15 residues. The V gene lost 0 bases and the J gene lost 0 bases, with 7 bases spanning the gap. Per germline, CDR1 SGHRS and CDR2 YFSETQ. The CDR3 reads CASSLAGVSNQPQHF. In DNA form, the CDR3 reads TGCGCCAGCAGCTTGGCCGGGGTTAGCAATCAGCCCCAGCATTTT.

This clonotype was counted ten times or more. This rearrangement joins TRBV7-9 to TRBJ2-7; TRBD2 agrees at 7 bases. Germline trimming cut 5 bases from V and 2 bases from J; bases unmatched to any gene: 6. The CDR3 extends over 14 amino acids. Germline values: CDR1 SEHNR, CDR2 FQNEAQ (reference sequence). The CDR3 loop is CASSGRGSTYEQYF. For the CDR3, the DNA is TGTGCCAGCAGCGGGAGGGGCAGTACCTACGAGCAGTACTTC.

The chain joins TRBV9 to TRBJ2-1, with a weak D call TRBD1 (5 bases). The CDR3 is 14 residues long. Trimming took 1 base from V and 6 from J, leaving 11 bases between them. Germline V gives CDR1 SGDLS, CDR2 YYNGEE. CDR3 region: CASSVQGSSNEQFF. In DNA, the CDR3 is TGTGCCAGCAGCGTACAGGGAAGCAGCAATGAGCAGTTCTTC. Using reference TRBV9 and TRBJ2-1 for the parts outside the CDR3, the full variable domain is DSGVTQTPKHLITATGQRVTLRCSPRSGDLSVYWYQQSLDQGLQFLIQYYNGEERAKGNILERFSAQQFPDLHSELNLSSLELGDSALYFCASSVQGSSNEQFFGPGTRLTVL.

The chain is built from TRBV7-3 and TRBJ1-1; no clear D. CDR1 and CDR2 (germline): SGHTA, FQGTGA. Deletions cut 5 bases from V and 0 bases from J, with 13 bases between. This CDR3 is built from 15 residues. DNA for the CDR3: TGTGCCAGCAGCCCCCACAGAGGAATGAACACTGAAGCTTTCTTT. This codes for CASSPHRGMNTEAFF.

The chain employs TRBV9 and TRBJ2-7, with D perhaps being TRBD1 or TRBD2 (6 bases each). The CDR3 loop spans 14 amino acids. V lost 3 bases, J lost 4 bases, and 14 bases lay in between. CDR1 and CDR2 from the germline V gene are SGDLS and YYNGEE. The CDR3 sequence is CASSGRAGHYEQYF. CDR3 sequence (DNA): TGTGCCAGCAGCGGCCGCGCGGGACATTACGAGCAGTACTTC.

This clonotype was seen a few times. V and J are TRBV15 and TRBJ2-5; D is possibly TRBD1 or TRBD2 (5 bases each). CDR3 size: 15 residues. V dropped 0 bases and J dropped 4 bases, with 12 bases sitting between them. Germline V gene lookup returns CDR1 LNHNV and CDR2 YYDKDF (reference sequence). The CDR3 reads CATSRDYGGVETQYF. Here the CDR3 DNA reads TGTGCCACCAGCAGAGATTATGGGGGTGTAGAGACCCAGTACTTC.

V usage is TRBV12-3 or TRBV12-4 and J usage is TRBJ1-2; the match to TRBD1 covers 7 bases. The V and J ends lost 4 bases and 4 bases, in that order; junction bases with no gene match: 0. This CDR3 contains 12 residues. In DNA form, the CDR3 reads TGTGCCAGCAGTTCAGGGGGCTATGGCTACACCTTC. It specifies CASSSGGYGYTF.